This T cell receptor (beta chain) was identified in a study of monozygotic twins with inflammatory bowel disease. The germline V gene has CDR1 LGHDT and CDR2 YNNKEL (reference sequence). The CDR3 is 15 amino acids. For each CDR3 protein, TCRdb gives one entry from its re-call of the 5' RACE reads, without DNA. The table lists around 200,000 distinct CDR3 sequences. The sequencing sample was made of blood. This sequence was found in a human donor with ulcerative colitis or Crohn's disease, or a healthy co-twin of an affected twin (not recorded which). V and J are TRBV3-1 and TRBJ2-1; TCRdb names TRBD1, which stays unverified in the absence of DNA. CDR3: CASSQLGQTDNEQFF.